The 4 T cell receptor beta chains below all came from one sample that was sequenced in a study of tumor-infiltrating lymphocytes in oesophageal squamous cell carcinoma. Each CDR3 protein is one row after TCRdb ran MiXCR on the PCR reads. The data hold approximately 10,000 distinct CDR3 sequences, with 52% observed a single time. The specimen sequenced was esophageal tumor tissue. Receptors were obtained from a female donor with esophageal squamous cell carcinoma.

This clonotype came up many times. V usage is TRBV7-2 and J usage is TRBJ2-7; the D gene is possibly TRBD2 (6 bases). The CDR3 is 14 residues long. The V end lost 2 bases, the J end lost 2 bases, and 10 bases lay between the germline ends. Germline values: CDR1 SGHTA, CDR2 FQGNSA. CDR3 residues: CASSLMGGPYEQYF. The CDR3 DNA sequence: TGTGCCAGCAGCTTAATGGGGGGACCCTACGAGCAGTACTTC.

The chain couples TRBV4-3 to TRBJ2-2; D gene unclear. This CDR3 has 15 residues. Germline CDR1 reads LGHNA; CDR2 reads YSLEER. The V end was cut by 2 bases, the J end by 1 base, with 8 bases between. This CDR3 reads CASSQIERNTGELFF. The CDR3, as DNA: TGCGCCAGCAGCCAAATAGAGCGGAACACCGGGGAGCTGTTTTTT.

The chain uses TRBV28 and TRBJ2-3, with a tentative D call TRBD1 (5 bases). Germline-derived CDR1 and CDR2 are MDHEN and SYDVKM. The V end lost 2 bases, the J end lost 4 bases, and 13 bases lay between the germline ends. CDR3 length: 15 residues. The CDR3 loop is CASSLQGSVSDTQYF. CDR3 in DNA: TGTGCCAGCAGTTTACAGGGATCCGTCTCAGATACGCAGTATTTT. Supplemented by reference TRBV28 and TRBJ2-3, the full variable domain reads DVKVTQSSRYLVKRTGEKVFLECVQDMDHENMFWYRQDPGLGLRLIYFSYDVKMKEKGDIPEGYSVSREKKERFSLILESASTNQTSMYLCASSLQGSVSDTQYFGPGTRLTVL.

Concerning this clonotype: A read error may explain this, as a much larger clone is one base away. V and J are TRBV7-2 and TRBJ2-1; TRBD1 matches at 7 bases. The CDR3 consists of 14 residues. CDR1 and CDR2 (germline): SGHTA, FQGNSA. With V trimmed by 2 bases and J by 10 bases, 8 bases remained unmatched. As DNA, the CDR3 is TGTGCCAGCAGCTTAAACAGGGGCCCCTACGAGCAGTTCTTC. Translation: CASSLNRGPYEQFF.